Following are 24 T cell receptor beta chains from one sample sequenced in a study of identical twins. MiXCR was run by TCRdb on the 5' RACE reads, yielding one entry per CDR3 protein. The sample records 600,000 to 800,000 distinct CDR3 sequences, approximately 22% being singletons. The same data also contributed to another study, on T cells expressing NK-cell markers.

The sequenced sample was PBMCs. All receptors derive from a woman aged 18-29 years in good health.

In this sample, this clonotype turned up many times. The V and J genes are TRBV5-5 and TRBJ2-5; D gene ambiguous. The germline CDR1 and CDR2 sequences are SGHKS and YYEKEE (reference sequence). Trimming cost V 2 bases and J 4 bases, with 0 bases left between them. The CDR3 extends over 10 amino acids. CDR3 DNA: TGTGCCAGCAGCTTAGAGACCCAGTACTTC. This translates into CASSLETQYF.

The table lists this clonotype with a few counts. V and J are TRBV20-1 and TRBJ2-1; D perhaps matches TRBD2 (6 bases). From germline, CDR1 is DFQATT and CDR2 SNEGSKA (reference sequence). Trimming shortened V by 3 bases and J by 7 bases, and 10 bases separated the two germline ends. The CDR3 spans 12 residues. The CDR3 nucleotides read TGCAGTGCTAGGTTACTAGCAAATGAGCAGTTCTTC. Encoded protein: CSARLLANEQFF.

This clonotype has just a few counts. The V gene is TRBV12-3 or TRBV12-4, the J gene TRBJ2-3, with 9 bases fitting TRBD2. The CDR3 runs to 10 residues. V was clipped by 6 bases and J by 12 bases; unmatched bases: 1. This CDR3 is CASRGLAQYF. In DNA, the CDR3 is TGTGCCAGCAGGGGACTAGCTCAGTATTTT.

The rearrangement uses TRBV20-1 and TRBJ2-3, with 7 bases lining up with TRBD2. Germline assignment: CDR1 DFQATT and CDR2 SNEGSKA (reference sequence). This CDR3 has 17 amino acids. V dropped 4 bases and J dropped 2; count of bases not matched to a gene: 15. The CDR3 nucleotides are TGCAGTGCTACCCGAGGAGGGCGGGGGATTATCACAGATACGCAGTATTTT. Amino acid sequence: CSATRGGRGIITDTQYF.

V usage is TRBV20-1 and J usage is TRBJ1-1, with TRBD1 matching over 11 bases. The CDR3 runs 16 residues. Germline-derived CDR1 and CDR2 are DFQATT and SNEGSKA (reference sequence). Trimming at V came to 5 bases and at J to 4 bases, leaving 12 bases not matched to a gene. The CDR3, as DNA: TGCAGTGCTGAGAGTCCGGGACAGGGGGTGACCACTGAAGCTTTCTTT. This translates into CSAESPGQGVTTEAFF.

V gene TRBV15 combines with J gene TRBJ1-2; D is ambiguous. This CDR3 has 14 residues. V was cut by 0 bases and J by 2 bases, with 7 bases left in between. The germline gives CDR1 LNHNV, CDR2 YYDKDF (reference sequence). CDR3 sequence: CATSRDGINYGYTF. The CDR3 DNA sequence: TGTGCCACCAGCAGAGATGGTATCAACTATGGCTACACCTTC.

A single count supports this clonotype. This sequence joins TRBV5-1 and TRBJ2-3; D is ambiguous. CDR3 length equals 15 residues. With 7 bases removed from V and 0 bases from J, the gap between germline ends came to 15 bases. Germline assignment: CDR1 SGHRS and CDR2 YFSETQ. The CDR3 sequence: CASGMDPTSTDTQYF. The CDR3 nucleotides are TGCGCCAGCGGTATGGACCCCACAAGCACAGATACGCAGTATTTT. Complete variable domain (other parts from reference TRBV5-1 and TRBJ2-3): KAGVTQTPRYLIKTRGQQVTLSCSPISGHRSVSWYQQTPGQGLQFLFEYFSETQRNKGNFPGRFSGRQFSNSRSEMNVSTLELGDSALYLCASGMDPTSTDTQYFGPGTRLTVL.

Ten or more counts support this clonotype. The gene calls are TRBV20-1 and TRBJ2-1; possible D gene TRBD1, 5 bases. Trimming stripped 1 base from V and 7 bases from J, with 11 bases between. From germline, CDR1 is DFQATT and CDR2 SNEGSKA (reference sequence). The CDR3 has 13 residues. CDR3: CSARVTGDNEQFF. As DNA, the CDR3 is TGCAGTGCTAGAGTCACAGGTGATAATGAGCAGTTCTTC.

This clonotype came up a few times. This chain links TRBV12-3 or TRBV12-4 with TRBJ2-7; weak D call: TRBD1 (5 bases). The V and J ends lost 3 bases and 10 bases respectively, with 10 bases between them. CDR3 length equals 11 residues. The CDR3, as DNA: TGTGCCAGCAGTTTTCAGGGCAAACAGTACTTC. Translated, it gives CASSFQGKQYF.

This clonotype turned up a few times. J is TRBJ1-2 and V is TRBV27; D is ambiguous. V was cut by 7 bases and J by 4 bases, with 19 bases left in between. This CDR3 spans 15 amino acids. From germline, CDR1 is MNHEY and CDR2 SMNVEV (reference sequence). CDR3 bases: TGTGCCAGCATCGGAAAAAGAGAACTCGGCTATGGCTACACCTTC. Protein: CASIGKRELGYGYTF.

The chain employs TRBV12-3 or TRBV12-4 and TRBJ2-5; 7 bases line up with TRBD1. With 5 bases clipped from V and 4 bases from J, the junction kept 10 bases outside the gene matches. CDR3 length equals 15 residues. The CDR3 bases are TGTGCCAGCAGTGGGACCCGGGACAGAGGAGAGACCCAGTACTTC. It codes for CASSGTRDRGETQYF.

The DNA of the CDR3 is TGTGCCAGCAGCTTGATGGCCCGGGGGCAGCCCCAGCATTTT. This gives the protein CASSLMARGQPQHF. The genes are TRBV5-6 and TRBJ1-5; D perhaps matches TRBD1 (5 bases). V lost 1 base, J lost 7 bases, and 12 bases lay in between. Per germline, CDR1 SGHDT and CDR2 YYEEEE. CDR3 length: 14 amino acids.

The V and J genes are TRBV29-1 and TRBJ1-5; TRBD1 agrees at 11 bases. The CDR3 runs to 14 residues. Germline V gene data show CDR1 as SQVTM and CDR2 as ANQGSEA. V was pared by 4 bases and J by 6 bases, with 5 bases of the junction left unmatched. The CDR3 nucleotides read TGCAGCGTTGTCGCCGGGACAGGGGGTCAGCCCCAGCATTTT. Translation: CSVVAGTGGQPQHF.

This clonotype was found many times. The chain employs TRBV20-1 and TRBJ2-1; D may match TRBD1 or TRBD2 (5 bases each). The CDR3 length is 17 residues. V lost 0 bases and J lost 5, with 20 bases in between. Germline-derived CDR1 and CDR2 are DFQATT and SNEGSKA (reference sequence). The CDR3 protein is CSARDRERAGTDNEQFF. CDR3 in DNA: TGCAGTGCTAGAGATAGAGAAAGGGCAGGGACCGACAATGAGCAGTTCTTC.

This clonotype was counted a few times. This chain uses TRBV6-2 or TRBV6-3 with TRBJ2-2, with D perhaps given as TRBD1 or TRBD2 (5 bases each). The germline V gene has CDR1 MNHEY and CDR2 SVGEGT. V gave up 3 bases and J gave up 0 bases, with 14 bases separating them. This CDR3 is 17 amino acids long. CDR3 loop: CASSYTLGTSNTGELFF. The CDR3 coding sequence is TGTGCCAGCAGTTATACCCTCGGGACGTCGAACACCGGGGAGCTGTTTTTT.

This clonotype was observed at least ten times. This chain joins TRBV12-3 or TRBV12-4 and TRBJ1-1, with D possibly being TRBD1 (6 bases). Trimming removed 6 bases from V and 3 bases from J, with 11 bases in between. The CDR3 extends over 13 amino acids. The CDR3 protein is CASRQGRYTEAFF. CDR3 nucleotides: TGTGCCAGCAGACAGGGACGGTACACTGAAGCTTTCTTT.

This chain joins TRBV6-1 and TRBJ2-2, with 12 bases lining up with TRBD2. V lost 6 bases to trimming and J lost 7 bases; unmatched junction nucleotides: 9. Germline assignment: CDR1 MNHNS and CDR2 SASEGT. This CDR3 has 16 amino acids. The CDR3 nucleotides read TGTGCCAGCAGCACTAGCGGGAGGCTTTTTGACGGGGAGCTGTTTTTT. It specifies CASSTSGRLFDGELFF.

This clonotype was seen a few times. The chain's CDR3 is CASSLRTRRDLETQYF. The CDR3 DNA follows: TGTGCCAGCAGCCTACGGACTAGGAGGGACCTAGAGACCCAGTACTTC. The rearrangement links TRBV7-2 to TRBJ2-5; 7 nucleotides match TRBD2. Trimming cost V 5 bases and J 4 bases; bases outside gene matches: 13. The CDR3 is made up of 16 amino acids. CDR1 and CDR2 from the germline V gene are SGHTA and FQGNSA.

This clonotype has a handful of counts. The V and J genes are TRBV2 and TRBJ2-1; a weak D match, TRBD2 (6 bases). Per the germline V gene, CDR1 is SNHLY and CDR2 is FYNNEI. This CDR3 contains 12 residues. V gave up 7 bases and J gave up 9 bases, with 13 bases separating them. The CDR3 DNA follows: TGTGCCAGCACCTATACCGGGAGTGAGCAGTTCTTC. Its translation is CASTYTGSEQFF. Drawing the rest from reference TRBV2 and TRBJ2-1, the complete variable domain is EPEVTQTPSHQVTQMGQEVILRCVPISNHLYFYWYRQILGQKVEFLVSFYNNEISEKSEIFDDQFSVERPDGSNFTLKIRSTKLEDSAMYFCASTYTGSEQFFGPGTRLTVL.

The chain joins TRBV20-1 to TRBJ1-3; D gene unclear. V lost 3 bases and J 0 bases, leaving 21 bases between the germline ends. From germline, CDR1 is DFQATT and CDR2 SNEGSKA (reference sequence). The CDR3 has 18 residues. CDR3 DNA sequence: TGCAGTGCTAGGGCCCCTTTGGGTTCGAGGGACTCTGGAAACACCATATATTTT. Its protein product is CSARAPLGSRDSGNTIYF.

There are a few counts of this clonotype. The rearrangement links TRBV9 to TRBJ2-5; D is perhaps TRBD2 (5 bases). The CDR3 is 15 residues long. Trimming stripped 0 bases from V and 4 bases from J, with 13 bases between. The germline CDR1 and CDR2 sequences are SGDLS and YYNGEE. The CDR3 sequence: CASSVGLSNAETQYF. In nucleotides, the CDR3 is TGTGCCAGCAGCGTAGGACTATCCAACGCAGAGACCCAGTACTTC.

This clonotype was picked up a small number of times. The J gene is TRBJ2-3, the V gene TRBV20-1; 12 bases align to TRBD2. Germline CDR1 reads DFQATT; CDR2 reads SNEGSKA (reference sequence). Germline trimming cut 1 base from V and 4 bases from J; bases unmatched to any gene: 6. The CDR3 extends over 16 amino acids. CDR3 amino acids: CSARVLAGGTADTQYF. CDR3 coding DNA: TGCAGTGCTAGAGTCCTAGCGGGAGGGACTGCAGATACGCAGTATTTT.

V gene TRBV6-2 or TRBV6-3 combines with J gene TRBJ2-7; 12 bases are a match to TRBD2. CDR3 length: 16 amino acids. Trimming removed 5 bases from V and 3 bases from J; junction bases left unmatched: 8. Per the germline V gene, CDR1 is MNHEY and CDR2 is SVGEGT. CDR3: CASSRPGLAGFYEQYF. Here the CDR3 DNA reads TGTGCCAGCAGTCGACCGGGACTAGCGGGTTTCTACGAGCAGTACTTC.

The sample holds many counts of this clonotype. The chain has TRBV12-3 or TRBV12-4 and TRBJ2-5, with D unclear. The germline V and J ends were trimmed by 7 bases and 3 bases, with 12 bases remaining between them. This CDR3 comprises 13 residues. In DNA, the CDR3 is TGTGCCAGCAACCCGGGCCGTAAAGAGACCCAGTACTTC. Its protein is CASNPGRKETQYF.